These 28 T cell receptor beta chains share one sample of origin, sequenced in a study of human T cells and chemical hapten exposure (dated by TCRdb to 2020 to 2023). The time point label of this sample denotes: patch test 3, about 24 weeks after DPC sensitization. The treatment or condition label corresponds to: therapeutic diphenylcyclopropenone sensitization with weekly scalp DPC. The method was RACE. This sample was sequenced with a NextSeq 500. TCRdb trimmed public reads at Q25 via fastp, called clones via MiXCR and kept in-frame beta chains. Identical CDR3 proteins give one entry, which carries the most common genes and DNA. Within this sample are roughly 200,000 distinct CDR3 sequences, with more than 20% of them counted one time only. About 2.5% of the sample rests with the top ten. The sample in question was whole blood, obtained in connection with sensitization to the hapten diphenylcyclopropenone (DPC). The receptors shown here come from a middle-aged woman with alopecia areata. Some clones in this sample may be carry-over from other donors' samples.

This clonotype was seen more than once but under ten times. This sequence joins TRBV28 and TRBJ2-3, with TRBD1 identical over 7 bases. V shed 6 bases and J 4 bases; nucleotides not matched to a gene: 4. CDR3 length equals 13 residues. Germline V gene lookup returns CDR1 MDHEN and CDR2 SYDVKM. The CDR3 reads CASRWQGADTQYF. The CDR3 DNA follows: TGTGCCAGCAGATGGCAGGGGGCAGATACGCAGTATTTT.

This chain joins TRBV14 and TRBJ1-1; 7 nucleotides align to TRBD1. The germline V gene has CDR1 SGHDN and CDR2 FVKESK. Unmatched junction bases numbered 7, after V lost 4 bases and J lost 8 bases. The CDR3 totals 13 residues. The CDR3 is CASSPHPGQEAFF. CDR3 bases: TGTGCCAGCAGCCCCCATCCGGGACAGGAAGCTTTCTTT.

The chain uses TRBV18 and TRBJ2-7; D possibly corresponds to TRBD2 (5 bases). The CDR3 is 15 residues long. CDR1 is KGHSH, CDR2 LQKENI, per germline. V shed 0 bases and J shed 5 bases, with 14 bases lying between them. CDR3 coding DNA: TGTGCCAGCTCACCACCGTCGCTGAGGGCCCACGAGCAGTACTTC. This sequence encodes CASSPPSLRAHEQYF.

This clonotype was seen a few times. The gene calls are TRBV6-2 or TRBV6-3 and TRBJ1-1; D possibly corresponds to TRBD1 (5 bases). Germline V gives CDR1 MNHEY, CDR2 SVGEGT. Trimming pared 4 bases from V and 1 base from J, leaving 13 bases between. This CDR3 is 15 amino acids long. In nucleotides, the CDR3 is TGTGCCAGCAGTTTCCGGGGACGGACGAACACTGAAGCTTTCTTT. This sequence encodes CASSFRGRTNTEAFF.

The rearrangement links TRBV25-1 to TRBJ2-7, with D perhaps matching TRBD1 or TRBD2 (5 bases each). This CDR3 comprises 13 residues. The germline CDR1 and CDR2 sequences are MGHDK and SYGVNS. V was trimmed by 6 bases and J by 3 bases, leaving 12 bases between them. The CDR3 loop is CASRRGAGYEQYF. In nucleotides, the CDR3 is TGTGCCAGCAGACGAGGGGCGGGCTACGAGCAGTACTTC.

V usage is TRBV6-2 or TRBV6-3 and J usage is TRBJ2-4; TRBD1 aligns across 8 bases. V lost 2 bases, J lost 7 bases, and 16 bases stayed unmatched. The germline V gene encodes CDR1 MNHEY and CDR2 SVGEGT. The CDR3 length is 18 residues. For the CDR3, the DNA is TGTGCCAGCAGTTACCCGGCCGGACAGGGCATGGGAGGTAACATTCAGTACTTC. Protein sequence: CASSYPAGQGMGGNIQYF.

This chain uses TRBV12-3 or TRBV12-4 with TRBJ1-1, with TRBD1 identical over 7 bases. The CDR3 runs to 14 residues. Losses at the gene ends were 1 base for V and 3 bases for J; bases not matched to a gene: 2. In DNA form, the CDR3 reads TGTGCCAGCAGTTTAGTTACAGGGGACACTGAAGCTTTCTTT. Its protein product is CASSLVTGDTEAFF.

This clonotype has just a few counts. The chain has TRBV5-4 and TRBJ1-4; TRBD1 might be the D (6 bases). V lost 4 bases and J lost 4, with 17 bases in between. CDR3 length equals 16 residues. Germline V gene lookup returns CDR1 SGHNT and CDR2 YYREEE (reference sequence). CDR3 protein: CASSQAGTIGNEKLFF. CDR3 nucleotides: TGTGCCAGCAGCCAAGCCGGGACAATCGGTAATGAAAAACTGTTTTTT.

This clonotype has a handful of counts. The genes are TRBV6-2 or TRBV6-3 and TRBJ2-1, with TRBD2 identical over 12 bases. J lost 4 bases, V lost 2 bases, and 9 bases had no gene match. This CDR3 comprises 18 residues. Per germline, CDR1 MNHEY and CDR2 SVGEGT. CDR3 in DNA: TGTGCCAGCAGTTACCCCACTAGCGGGAGGTTGGGGTACAATGAGCAGTTCTTC. It codes for CASSYPTSGRLGYNEQFF.

This clonotype was detected a few times. The V gene is TRBV29-1, the J gene TRBJ1-1; 8 bases match TRBD1. The CDR3 loop spans 14 amino acids. V shed 4 bases, J shed 3 bases, and the junction held 7 bases outside the gene matches. The V gene's germline CDR1 is SQVTM and CDR2 ANQGSEA. CDR3 nucleotides: TGCAGCGTTGCATACGGGACAGGTTACACTGAAGCTTTCTTT. Protein product: CSVAYGTGYTEAFF.

This clonotype was picked up a small number of times. The chain is built from TRBV29-1 and TRBJ2-3; 11 bases match TRBD2. V shed 8 bases, J shed 3 bases, and the junction held 10 bases outside the gene matches. Germline CDR1 reads SQVTM; CDR2 reads ANQGSEA. There are 15 residues in the CDR3. CDR3 bases: TGCAGCATAGCGGGAGGGCCGGTCAGAACAGATACGCAGTATTTT. This encodes CSIAGGPVRTDTQYF.

A few counts support this clonotype. The CDR3 region has the DNA TGTGCCAGCAGCCAGGGACAGGGCGGGACTCAGCCCCAGCATTTT. Its protein product is CASSQGQGGTQPQHF. The chain links TRBV7-2 to TRBJ1-5; 9 positions match TRBD1. This CDR3 has 15 residues. From germline, CDR1 is SGHTA and CDR2 FQGNSA. The J segment lost 6 bases and the V segment lost 5 bases, leaving 8 bases of the junction unmatched.

This clonotype showed up just a few times. Germline and junction disagree at one end, which may indicate a read error. This rearrangement joins TRBV20-1 to TRBJ2-5; a possible D gene is TRBD2 (5 bases). The CDR3 has 14 amino acids. Germline V gene sequence: CDR1 DFQATT, CDR2 SNEGSKA (reference sequence). The DNA of the CDR3 is TGCAGTGCTATCCCGAGGGCAAACCAGGAGACCCAGTACTTC. It encodes CSAIPRANQETQYF.

CDR3 sequence (DNA): TGCAGCGTTGCAGGTGGCACCTACGAGCAGTACTTC. It encodes CSVAGGTYEQYF. This chain uses TRBV29-1 with TRBJ2-7; no clear D gene. The CDR3 is 12 amino acids. V lost 4 bases and J lost 2, with 9 bases in between. Germline CDR1 SQVTM, CDR2 ANQGSEA.

In its sample, this clonotype was seen a few times. The chain recombines TRBV9 with TRBJ2-7; 9 positions match TRBD1. CDR1 is SGDLS, CDR2 YYNGEE, per germline. Unmatched junction bases numbered 6, after V lost 3 bases and J lost 2 bases. This CDR3 comprises 15 residues. Here the CDR3 DNA reads TGTGCCAGCAGCGCGAGGGACAGGGCGGCCTACGAGCAGTACTTC. Protein sequence: CASSARDRAAYEQYF.

This chain connects TRBV7-9 to TRBJ2-7; D is uncertain. CDR3 length: 14 amino acids. The germline V and J ends were trimmed by 8 bases and 2 bases, with 16 bases remaining between them. CDR1 and CDR2 (germline): SEHNR, FQNEAQ (reference sequence). The CDR3 DNA reads TGTGCCAGCTCCGTTTTGTCGGGTCCCTACGAGCAGTACTTC. This encodes CASSVLSGPYEQYF.

The V and J genes are TRBV6-2 or TRBV6-3 and TRBJ1-5; no definite D call. The germline CDR1 and CDR2 sequences are MNHEY and SVGEGT. Trimming left V 1 base short and J 4 bases short, with 14 bases between. The CDR3 contains 16 residues. The CDR3 DNA reads as TGTGCCAGCAGTTACTTTGCCAGTAGGAGAAATCAGCCCCAGCATTTT. Protein product: CASSYFASRRNQPQHF.

This clonotype was detected a few times. V gene TRBV9 combines with J gene TRBJ2-1; 9 nucleotides match TRBD2. The V gene's germline CDR1 is SGDLS and CDR2 YYNGEE. J lost 6 bases, V lost 4 bases, and 8 bases had no gene match. This CDR3 spans 15 amino acids. CDR3 DNA sequence: TGTGCCAGCAGCCTCAGCGGGAGGTCCCCCAATGAGCAGTTCTTC. Its protein product is CASSLSGRSPNEQFF.

This chain uses TRBV15 with TRBJ2-7, with no clear D. V gave up 0 bases and J gave up 2 bases, with 5 bases separating them. The CDR3 contains 13 residues. The germline V gene encodes CDR1 LNHNV and CDR2 YYDKDF (reference sequence). CDR3 nucleotide sequence: TGTGCCACCAGCAGAGACAGTACCTACGAGCAGTACTTC. Translated, it gives CATSRDSTYEQYF.

This clonotype was seen a handful of times. The J gene is TRBJ1-1, the V gene TRBV20-1; 7 bases are a match to TRBD1. The CDR3 loop spans 15 amino acids. V gave up 3 bases and J gave up 0 bases; unmatched junction bases: 7. CDR1 is DFQATT, CDR2 SNEGSKA, per germline (reference sequence). CDR3 region: CSARDRLYMNTEAFF. DNA of the CDR3: TGCAGTGCTAGGGACAGGCTTTATATGAACACTGAAGCTTTCTTT.

The V and J genes are TRBV29-1 and TRBJ2-7; TRBD1 might be the D (5 bases). The germline CDR1 and CDR2 sequences are SQVTM and ANQGSEA. With 4 bases removed from V and 7 bases from J, the gap between germline ends came to 14 bases. CDR3 length equals 12 residues. CDR3 sequence: CSVGPGIGEQYF. In DNA form, the CDR3 reads TGCAGCGTTGGGCCAGGGATTGGTGAGCAGTACTTC.

This clonotype was observed a few times. The J gene is TRBJ2-2, the V gene TRBV5-1; D uncertain. CDR1 SGHRS and CDR2 YFSETQ come from the germline V gene. V was shortened by 4 bases and J by 0 bases, with 10 bases between the two germline ends. The CDR3 loop spans 15 amino acids. The CDR3 nucleotides read TGCGCCAGCAGCCGGACGGCTGCGAACACCGGGGAGCTGTTTTTT. Translating gives CASSRTAANTGELFF.

This chain uses TRBV18 with TRBJ2-1, with 9 bases that match TRBD1. Germline values: CDR1 KGHSH, CDR2 LQKENI. The CDR3 length is 14 residues. V shed 3 bases, J shed 12 bases, and the junction held 9 bases outside the gene matches. As DNA, the CDR3 is TGTGCCAGCTCACCCGGGACAGGGAAGGTGAGGCAGTTCTTC. Amino acids: CASSPGTGKVRQFF.

The V gene is TRBV12-3 or TRBV12-4, the J gene TRBJ2-3; D uncertain. The germline V and J ends were trimmed by 5 bases and 4 bases, with 10 bases remaining between them. This CDR3 region has 13 residues. CDR3 residues: CASSPLQADTQYF. CDR3 nucleotide sequence: TGTGCCAGCAGTCCCCTCCAGGCAGATACGCAGTATTTT.

This clonotype has more than one count but fewer than ten. V gene TRBV9 combines with J gene TRBJ2-1, with 13 bases identical to TRBD2. Trimming at V came to 3 bases and at J to 7 bases, leaving 7 bases not matched to a gene. This CDR3 is built from 16 residues. Germline V CDR1 and CDR2: SGDLS, YYNGEE. The chain's CDR3 is CASSGILAGGGNEQFF. DNA of the CDR3: TGTGCCAGCAGCGGGATACTAGCGGGAGGGGGGAATGAGCAGTTCTTC.

Ten or more counts support this clonotype. The rearrangement uses TRBV20-1 and TRBJ1-1; D is uncertain. Trimming took 0 bases from V and 1 from J, leaving 9 bases between them. This CDR3 is 14 amino acids long. Germline-derived CDR1 and CDR2 are DFQATT and SNEGSKA (reference sequence). Here the CDR3 reads CSARDPNRNTEAFF. The CDR3 DNA reads as TGCAGTGCTAGAGATCCGAACAGGAACACTGAAGCTTTCTTT.

This clonotype was seen repeatedly, ten times or more. The chain couples TRBV20-1 to TRBJ2-2; TRBD1 matches at 7 bases. The V gene end was trimmed by 5 bases and the J gene end by 4 bases; junction bases not matched to a gene: 4. Germline CDR1 DFQATT, CDR2 SNEGSKA (reference sequence). The CDR3 length is 13 residues. The CDR3 nucleotides are TGCAGTGCTGGTGACAGGGCCACCGGGGAGCTGTTTTTT. Encoded protein: CSAGDRATGELFF.

The chain couples TRBV20-1 to TRBJ2-5; D gene uncertain. Trimming shortened V by 1 base and J by 3 bases, and 6 bases separated the two germline ends. This CDR3 is built from 12 residues. Germline CDR1 reads DFQATT; CDR2 reads SNEGSKA (reference sequence). Written as DNA, the CDR3 is TGCAGTGCTAGAGTTGGAGAAGAGACCCAGTACTTC. It yields the protein CSARVGEETQYF.